Each of the 22 T cell receptor beta chains below was sequenced from the same sample in a study of blood T cell repertoires in COVID-19. The data were produced by immunoSEQ multiplex PCR, yet TCRdb's version contains in-frame clones alone and is incomplete. The table lists 110,000 or so clones, over 75% of them singletons, with under 4.5% in the top ten. The sample consisted of peripheral blood. The receptors were gathered from a man aged 50-60 years with acute or convalescent COVID-19.

V usage is TRBV19 and J usage is TRBJ2-1; a possible D gene is TRBD2 (5 bases). The germline V gene has CDR1 LNHDA and CDR2 SQIVND (reference sequence). V lost 3 bases and J lost 1, with 10 bases in between. The length of the CDR3 is 15 residues. The CDR3 DNA follows: TGTGCCAGTAGTATCTCTAGCACGTCCTACAATGAGCAGTTCTTC. Its protein is CASSISSTSYNEQFF. Complete variable domain (other parts from reference TRBV19 and TRBJ2-1): DGGITQSPKYLFRKEGQNVTLSCEQNLNHDAMYWYRQDPGQGLRLIYYSQIVNDFQKGDIAEGYSVSREKKESFPLTVTSAQKNPTAFYLCASSISSTSYNEQFFGPGTRLTVL.

This clone was detected a few times. The V gene is TRBV5-1, the J gene TRBJ2-7; a possible D gene is TRBD2 (6 bases). This CDR3 contains 15 residues. Trimming took 0 bases from V and 7 from J, leaving 17 bases between them. Germline CDR1 reads SGHRS; CDR2 reads YFSETQ. This CDR3 is CASSLDGPLAGEQYF. CDR3 sequence (DNA): TGCGCCAGCAGCTTGGACGGTCCACTCGCGGGGGAGCAGTACTTC.

The sample holds many counts of this clone. The V and J genes are TRBV30 and TRBJ2-7; TRBD2 matches at 8 bases. The V segment lost 5 bases and the J segment 6 bases; nucleotides outside the gene matches: 15. Germline CDR1 GTSNPN, CDR2 SVGIG (reference sequence). The CDR3 has 15 residues. The CDR3: CAWRGDGTSLFEQYF. The CDR3 DNA sequence: TGTGCCTGGCGGGGGGACGGGACTAGTTTGTTCGAGCAGTACTTC.

The chain joins TRBV18 to TRBJ1-5, with D unclear. The length of the CDR3 is 14 residues. CDR1 KGHSH and CDR2 LQKENI come from the germline V gene. V gave up 3 bases and J gave up 9 bases, with 15 bases separating them. The CDR3, as DNA: TGTGCCAGCTCACCGACCTCTGGCGGACTGCCCCAGCATTTT. Protein: CASSPTSGGLPQHF.

The rearrangement joins TRBV4-1 to TRBJ2-7, with 8 bases that match TRBD1. Germline CDR1 is MGHRA and CDR2 is YSYEKL. The V segment lost 0 bases and the J segment 12 bases; nucleotides outside the gene matches: 16. CDR3 length: 16 residues. Here the CDR3 DNA reads TGCGCCAGCAGCCAAGAGCCGGGACAGGCCTTCACTCTAGGGTACTTC. It yields the protein CASSQEPGQAFTLGYF.

This clone came up a few times. The J gene is TRBJ2-7, the V gene TRBV27; TRBD1 might be the D (5 bases). Germline loops: CDR1 MNHEY, CDR2 SMNVEV (reference sequence). The V end was cut by 10 bases, the J end by 4 bases, with 23 bases between. The CDR3 runs to 15 residues. The CDR3 DNA follows: TGTGCCACCACAACTACCGTCCAGGGATCTTACGAGCAGTACTTC. Its protein is CATTTTVQGSYEQYF.

The chain is built from TRBV6-2 or TRBV6-3 and TRBJ1-6; 9 nucleotides line up with TRBD1. Per germline, CDR1 MNHEY and CDR2 SVGEGT. With V trimmed by 6 bases and J by 8 bases, 8 bases remained unmatched. The CDR3 has 15 residues. The chain's CDR3 is CASSSPDRGDSPLHF. As DNA, the CDR3 is TGTGCCAGCAGCTCCCCCGACAGGGGGGATTCACCCCTCCACTTT.

The chain couples TRBV11-3 to TRBJ2-1; 11 nucleotides line up with TRBD2. With V trimmed by 5 bases and J by 7 bases, 10 bases remained unmatched. Germline V gene sequence: CDR1 SGHNT, CDR2 YENEEA. The CDR3 contains 16 residues. CDR3 DNA: TGTGCCAGCAGCCCAGGGCGCCTAGCGGGAGGTAATGAGCAGTTCTTC. This sequence encodes CASSPGRLAGGNEQFF.

This chain joins TRBV5-5 and TRBJ1-5; 8 bases fit TRBD1. Trimming took 4 bases from V and 2 from J; bases not matched to a gene: 11. The CDR3 totals 17 residues. Germline values: CDR1 SGHKS, CDR2 YYEKEE (reference sequence). The CDR3 region is CASSLARGRGGNQPQHF. Here the CDR3 DNA reads TGTGCCAGCAGCCTCGCCAGGGGGCGAGGGGGCAATCAGCCCCAGCATTTT.

CDR3 residues: CASSYPPQGTEAFF. CDR3 nucleotide sequence: TGTGCCAGCAGTTATCCACCGCAGGGTACTGAAGCTTTCTTT. The rearrangement links TRBV6-6 to TRBJ1-1; the D gene is possibly TRBD1 (5 bases). CDR1 and CDR2 from the germline V gene are MNHNY and SVGAGI (reference sequence). V was pared by 3 bases and J by 5 bases, with 13 bases between. There are 14 residues in the CDR3.

The chain has TRBV30 and TRBJ1-6; the match to TRBD1 covers 7 bases. Per germline, CDR1 GTSNPN and CDR2 SVGIG (reference sequence). V gave up 6 bases and J gave up 5 bases; unmatched junction bases: 7. The length of the CDR3 is 14 residues. The CDR3 region is CACATGTNNSPLHF. The CDR3 DNA is TGTGCCTGCGCGACAGGGACCAATAATTCACCCCTCCACTTT.

Points on this clone: The identical CDR3 is also encoded by other nucleotide sequences in the sample. The CDR3 protein is CASSRQGNYGYTF. DNA of the CDR3: TGTGCCAGTAGTCGACAGGGGAACTATGGCTACACCTTC. The chain has TRBV19 and TRBJ1-2, with TRBD1 matching 8 bases. V lost 5 bases, J lost 2 bases, and 1 base stayed unmatched. This CDR3 spans 13 amino acids. Germline CDR1 reads LNHDA; CDR2 reads SQIVND (reference sequence).

The V gene is TRBV28, the J gene TRBJ2-7, with D perhaps TRBD2 (5 bases). The CDR3 spans 16 residues. From germline, CDR1 is MDHEN and CDR2 SYDVKM. V was trimmed by 3 bases and J by 2 bases, leaving 17 bases between them. Here the CDR3 DNA reads TGTGCCAGCAGTTTTACCCCTCGGGATGGAACCTACGAGCAGTACTTC. Translating gives CASSFTPRDGTYEQYF.

This rearrangement joins TRBV10-2 to TRBJ2-4; TRBD1 aligns across 8 bases. Germline CDR1 is WSHSY and CDR2 is SAAADI. Trimming took 6 bases from V and 1 from J; bases not matched to a gene: 2. There are 14 residues in the CDR3. This chain's CDR3 is CASRRDRAKNIQYF. CDR3 in DNA: TGCGCCAGCAGAAGGGACAGGGCCAAAAACATTCAGTACTTC.

This clone showed up just a few times. The genes are TRBV6-5 and TRBJ1-1; D unresolved. CDR3 length: 10 residues. Trimming took 11 bases from V and 6 from J, leaving 10 bases between them. Germline loops: CDR1 MNHEY, CDR2 SVGAGI. The CDR3 protein is CACAVAEAFF. As DNA, the CDR3 is TGTGCCTGCGCCGTGGCTGAAGCTTTCTTT.

This clone was detected a few times. The chain uses TRBV6-5 and TRBJ1-3; D is unclear. The CDR3 runs 12 residues. Trimming cost V 6 bases and J 9 bases, with 12 bases left between them. Germline V gene sequence: CDR1 MNHEY, CDR2 SVGAGI. The CDR3: CASSRPGGTIYF. CDR3 coding DNA: TGTGCCAGCAGCCGTCCCGGAGGCACCATATATTTT.

The chain couples TRBV5-8 to TRBJ2-2, with D perhaps TRBD1 (5 bases). V was clipped by 0 bases and J by 1 base, with 7 bases between them. The CDR3 covers 15 residues. Germline values: CDR1 SGHTS, CDR2 YDEGEE. The CDR3 spells CASSLGQGNTGELFF. DNA of the CDR3: TGTGCCAGCAGCTTGGGGCAGGGGAACACCGGGGAGCTGTTTTTT.

This clone has only one observation. The genes are TRBV5-1 and TRBJ1-4; 8 bases line up with TRBD1. V trimming: 0 bases; J trimming: 8 bases; junction bases outside the gene matches: 0. Germline V gene lookup returns CDR1 SGHRS and CDR2 YFSETQ. The CDR3 has 13 residues. CDR3 nucleotide sequence: TGCGCCAGCAGCTTGGGACAGGGGGAAAAACTGTTTTTT. Protein: CASSLGQGEKLFF.

The V and J genes are TRBV6-5 and TRBJ2-6; no firm D call. Germline V lookup: CDR1 MNHEY, CDR2 SVGAGI. The CDR3 runs 14 residues. The ends were cut back, 8 bases at V and 0 bases at J, with 8 bases in the middle. The CDR3 loop is CASLPYSGANVLTF. The CDR3 nucleotides read TGTGCCAGCCTACCCTACTCTGGGGCCAACGTCCTGACTTTC.

The J gene is TRBJ2-7, the V gene TRBV6-5; D perhaps matches TRBD2 (5 bases). Trimming removed 6 bases at V and 3 bases at J, with 15 bases between. The CDR3 is 14 amino acids. Germline assignment: CDR1 MNHEY and CDR2 SVGAGI. CDR3 amino acids: CASRVDPGVYEQYF. CDR3 DNA sequence: TGTGCCAGCAGGGTCGACCCCGGGGTCTACGAGCAGTACTTC.

The rearrangement links TRBV2 to TRBJ2-7; TRBD1 matches 11 bases. V lost 2 bases, J lost 3 bases, and 3 bases stayed unmatched. The CDR3 is 15 amino acids. Germline assignment: CDR1 SNHLY and CDR2 FYNNEI. Here the CDR3 DNA reads TGTGCCAGCAGTGAACGGGACAGGGGGATCTACGAGCAGTACTTC. It specifies CASSERDRGIYEQYF. Full variable domain (missing parts from reference TRBV2 and TRBJ2-7): EPEVTQTPSHQVTQMGQEVILRCVPISNHLYFYWYRQILGQKVEFLVSFYNNEISEKSEIFDDQFSVERPDGSNFTLKIRSTKLEDSAMYFCASSERDRGIYEQYFGPGTRLTVT.

This chain connects TRBV24-1 to TRBJ2-3, with 8 nucleotides matching TRBD2. The CDR3 sequence is 17 residues long. V lost 3 bases to trimming and J lost 3 bases; unmatched junction nucleotides: 10. The germline V gene encodes CDR1 KGHDR and CDR2 SFDVKD. The CDR3 reads CATSDKVGGARTDTQYF. CDR3 coding DNA: TGTGCCACCAGTGATAAAGTCGGGGGGGCTAGGACAGATACGCAGTATTTT.